This T cell receptor (beta chain) emerged from a study of T cells in Graves' hyperthyroidism and ophthalmopathy. This clonotype appeared many times. Its antigen is as yet unknown. Overall study results and limits: Blood also carried most thyroid clonotypes expanded above 0.001. The model made its ophthalmopathy prediction, and onset followed a median roughly six months later. From stable hyperthyroidism, ophthalmopathy was set apart by a 13 V-J model.

Regions amplified from RNA transcripts were the TCR beta CDR3 regions. A first-round RT-PCR of the TCR CDR3 used the HTBI primer set. TCRdb called the multiplex PCR reads again in MiXCR, with one record for every CDR3 protein. The table lists roughly 570,000 distinct CDR3 sequences, roughly 46% of them singletons, with about 20% in the top ten. The germline V gene encodes CDR1 LNHDA and CDR2 SQIVND (reference sequence). After removal of 7 bases from V and 4 bases from J, the junction contained 5 bases not matched to a gene. This CDR3 comprises 15 residues. This TCR came from an adult woman with Graves' disease, either hyperthyroidism or ophthalmopathy (not recorded which). The rearrangement uses TRBV19 and TRBJ2-2; 11 positions agree with TRBD1. The sample taken for sequencing was peripheral blood or thyroid tissue (not recorded which). The CDR3 DNA sequence: TGTGCCAGTACCACCGGGACAGGGGGCACCGGGGAGCTGTTTTTT. This gives the protein CASTTGTGGTGELFF.